The 9 T cell receptor beta chains below all came from one sample that was sequenced in a study of shared clonotypes between healthy human individuals. CD45RO negativity and positive selection for CCR7 defined naive CD8 cells, a population that excluded terminally differentiated effector memory CD45RA+ cells. Measured with immunoSEQ multiplex PCR; TCRdb has only the in-frame clones, and not every one. The sample lists some 740,000 clones, almost 95% seen once, with about 25% in the top ten. The sequencing input was naive CD8+ T cells sorted from blood. These receptors all come from a man under 40 in good health.

The chain carries TRBV6-5 and TRBJ1-4, with 9 bases that match TRBD1. The V gene end was trimmed by 0 bases and the J gene end by 6 bases; junction bases not matched to a gene: 5. Germline loops: CDR1 MNHEY, CDR2 SVGAGI. CDR3 length equals 16 residues. The CDR3 nucleotides are TGTGCCAGCAGTTACTCGGTCACAGGGGGCGATGAAAAACTGTTTTTT. Amino acid sequence: CASSYSVTGGDEKLFF.

This chain joins TRBV29-1 and TRBJ2-2; TRBD1 aligns across 10 bases. V lost 0 bases to trimming and J lost 1 base; unmatched junction nucleotides: 5. Looked up from germline, CDR1 is SQVTM and CDR2 is ANQGSEA. This CDR3 comprises 17 residues. CDR3 nucleotides: TGCAGCGTTGAAGATCGGGGGACAGGGGTGAACACCGGGGAGCTGTTTTTT. Translation: CSVEDRGTGVNTGELFF.

This chain joins TRBV27 and TRBJ2-1, with no clear D. Per germline, CDR1 MNHEY and CDR2 SMNVEV (reference sequence). The CDR3 runs 14 residues. The ends were cut back, 8 bases at V and 2 bases at J, with 13 bases in the middle. CDR3 loop: CASGRRETYNEQFF. The CDR3 coding sequence is TGTGCCAGCGGGCGTAGGGAAACCTACAATGAGCAGTTCTTC.

This chain links TRBV5-1 with TRBJ2-5; D is possibly TRBD1 (6 bases). V was clipped by 2 bases and J by 4 bases, with 15 bases between them. Germline assignment: CDR1 SGHRS and CDR2 YFSETQ. CDR3 length: 15 amino acids. The CDR3 DNA reads TGCGCCAGCAGCTTAGGACAGCCTTTGAGAGAGACCCAGTACTTC. Amino acids: CASSLGQPLRETQYF.

The chain is built from TRBV29-1 and TRBJ2-3; tentatively, D is TRBD1 (5 bases). The length of the CDR3 is 12 residues. The germline V gene encodes CDR1 SQVTM and CDR2 ANQGSEA. Trimming shortened V by 7 bases and J by 4 bases, and 12 bases separated the two germline ends. As DNA, the CDR3 is TGCAGCGCCTTTCCAGGGCCAGATACGCAGTATTTT. It yields the protein CSAFPGPDTQYF.

V usage is TRBV7-5 and J usage is TRBJ2-4. TRBV7-5 is classified as a pseudogene. CDR3 size: 13 residues. CDR3 residues: CVRSWAEENIQYF. The CDR3 nucleotides are TGTGTCAGAAGCTGGGCAGAGGAAAACATTCAGTACTTC.

The V gene is TRBV28, the J gene TRBJ2-7; D is perhaps TRBD1 (6 bases). V was pared by 5 bases and J by 5 bases, with 16 bases between. Looked up from germline, CDR1 is MDHEN and CDR2 is SYDVKM. This CDR3 has 14 residues. The CDR3 DNA sequence: TGTGCCAGCAGTCCCTCGGACAGTTACGACGAGCAGTACTTC. This sequence encodes CASSPSDSYDEQYF.

This sequence joins TRBV28 and TRBJ2-5; 9 bases fit TRBD1. Germline loops: CDR1 MDHEN, CDR2 SYDVKM. V trimming: 2 bases; J trimming: 5 bases; junction bases outside the gene matches: 9. The CDR3 is made up of 16 amino acids. CDR3 nucleotides: TGTGCCAGCAGTTTAAGTTCACAGGGGGCGCGGGAGACCCAGTACTTC. Translated: CASSLSSQGARETQYF.

The chain combines TRBV27 with TRBJ1-2, with D maybe TRBD1 (6 bases). The CDR3 extends over 13 amino acids. V lost 4 bases and J lost 8, with 14 bases in between. The germline gives CDR1 MNHEY, CDR2 SMNVEV (reference sequence). The CDR3 sequence is CASSSNHRDGYTF. DNA for the CDR3: TGTGCCAGCAGTTCAAATCACAGGGACGGCTACACCTTC.